Listed below are T cell receptor beta chains from one sample, sequenced in a study of T-cell memory formation after mild COVID-19. TCRdb analysed the 5' RACE reads with MiXCR anew, one entry per CDR3 protein. The sample lists hundreds of thousands of distinct CDR3 sequences, 20% to 25% occurring once. Sequenced sample: PBMCs or a T cell subset sorted from them (not recorded which). The receptors were gathered from an adult woman who had mild COVID-19 (a few samples of this study predate the infection). Cell type and time point are not known. CDR3s include the opening cysteine and the closing phenylalanine or tryptophan. The order of the fields is D gene, clone size, J gene, V gene, CDR3 DNA, CDR3 protein. D genes are given only for firm matches. Some rows mark clone size as missing; the rest say once, few, many or name a class of expanded clone.

TRBD1 | few | TRBJ1-3 | TRBV7-2 | TGTGCCAGCAGGGGGTCTAGGGGGCCTGGAAACACCATATATTTT | CASRGSRGPGNTIYF
NA | few | TRBJ1-2 | TRBV6-6 | TGTGCCAGCAGTTACTATGGCAACTATGGCTACACCTTC | CASSYYGNYGYTF
TRBD2 | few | TRBJ2-1 | TRBV11-3 | TGTGCCAGCAACTTACAGACTAGCGGGAGGCGTGAGCAGTTCTTC | CASNLQTSGRREQFF
TRBD1 | NA | TRBJ2-5 | TRBV7-9 | TGTGCCAGCAGCTTAGCGGGTGCCGGGACAGGGAAAGAGACCAAGTACTTC | CASSLAGAGTGKETKYF
NA | NA | TRBJ2-7 | TRBV12-3/TRBV12-4 | TGTGCCAGCAGTTTAGGCGATACCGGCTACGAGCAGTACTTC | CASSLGDTGYEQYF
TRBD2 | NA | TRBJ2-3 | TRBV6-5 | TGTGCCAGCAGTTACTTGGGACTAGCGGGGGCAGATACGCAGTATTTT | CASSYLGLAGADTQYF
NA | few | TRBJ1-2 | TRBV7-7 | TGTGCTAGCAGCTTAGGACGTAGGGGATTGGGATCCTATGGCTACACCTTC | CASSLGRRGLGSYGYTF
NA | few | TRBJ2-5 | TRBV20-1 | TGCAGTGCTAGCTTCGGCGAAGAGACCCAGTACTTC | CSASFGEETQYF
NA | NA | TRBJ2-6 | TRBV12-3/TRBV12-4 | TGTGCCAGCAGCGAGGGAGGAGGACCCTCTGGGGCCAACGTCCTGACTTTC | CASSEGGGPSGANVLTF
NA | few | TRBJ1-6 | TRBV5-1 | TGCGCCAGCAGCCGAGAGGTAGGATCACCCCTCCACTTT | CASSREVGSPLHF
NA | few | TRBJ1-5 | TRBV6-6 | TGTGCCAGCAGTTACGTGGGGCAGCCCCAGCATTTT | CASSYVGQPQHF
TRBD2 | few | TRBJ2-7 | TRBV20-1 | TGCAGTGCTAGAGATAAGGCGCTAGCGGGAGGCTACTACGAGCAGTACTTC | CSARDKALAGGYYEQYF
NA | few | TRBJ1-1 | TRBV3-1 | TGTGCCAGCAGCCACGGGGCCGGGCACACTGAAGCTTTCTTT | CASSHGAGHTEAFF
NA | NA | TRBJ1-6 | TRBV7-2 | TGTGCCAGCAGCTTTGGGGAACTTAGATTTTCACCCCTCCACTTT | CASSFGELRFSPLHF
TRBD1 | few | TRBJ1-2 | TRBV24-1 | TGTGCCACCAGTGATCGGACAGGGGAAAGGGCTGGCTACACCTTC | CATSDRTGERAGYTF
TRBD1 | NA | TRBJ1-2 | TRBV4-2 | TGTGCCAGCAGCCAACTCCGGGGGGACAGATCTAACTATGGCTACACCTTC | CASSQLRGDRSNYGYTF
NA | few | TRBJ2-3 | TRBV4-3 | TGCGCCAGCAGCCTAGAGGGCATGAGCACAGATACGCAGTATTTT | CASSLEGMSTDTQYF
NA | NA | TRBJ2-1 | TRBV12-3/TRBV12-4 | TGTGCCAGCAGTTTTAGGGGAGAGCAGTTCTTC | CASSFRGEQFF
NA | NA | TRBJ2-6 | TRBV5-1 | TGCGCCAGCTTGTCTGATGGTGCGCATTCTGGGGCCAACGTCCTGACTTTC | CASLSDGAHSGANVLTF
NA | few | TRBJ2-7 | TRBV19 | TGTGCCAGTACCCTCGAATGGGGGCCCACCTACGAGCAGTACTTC | CASTLEWGPTYEQYF
NA | few | TRBJ1-1 | TRBV12-3/TRBV12-4 | TGTGCCAGCAGGCCCCAAACCTCGGGAGCCGGTGAAGCTTTCTTT | CASRPQTSGAGEAFF
TRBD1 | many | TRBJ1-1 | TRBV2 | TGTGCCAGCAGTTCGCGGACAGGGGGGAACACTGAAGCTTTCTTT | CASSSRTGGNTEAFF
NA | few | TRBJ2-7 | TRBV7-8 | TGTGCCAGCAGCCCCCTGCTGGAGACCTCCTACGAGCAGTACTTC | CASSPLLETSYEQYF
NA | NA | TRBJ2-2 | TRBV7-6 | TGTGCCAGCAGCTATGAGGGGGGAGGAACCGGGGAGCTGTTTTTT | CASSYEGGGTGELFF
NA | NA | TRBJ1-2 | TRBV27 | TGTGCCAGCAGCCTAGGGCGGGGTACCCACTATGGCTACACCTTC | CASSLGRGTHYGYTF
NA | few | TRBJ1-6 | TRBV7-2 | TGTGCCAGCAGCTACCGCGGGAGACCTATCCATTCACCCCTCCACTTT | CASSYRGRPIHSPLHF
TRBD1 | NA | TRBJ2-7 | TRBV5-8 | TGTGCCAGCAGCCCTCCTTTACGGACAGGGGTTGCCCACGAGCAGTACTTC | CASSPPLRTGVAHEQYF
NA | few | TRBJ1-2 | TRBV7-6 | TGTGCCAGCAGCTTAGCTGGTACCTATGGCTACACCTTC | CASSLAGTYGYTF
NA | few | TRBJ1-5 | TRBV5-6 | TGTGCCAGCAGCTGGTCTTTTGGGGGGCCCCAGCATTTT | CASSWSFGGPQHF
TRBD1 | NA | TRBJ1-1 | TRBV10-2 | TGCGCCAGCAGTGAGTCGGGACAGGGAGGTGAAGCTTTCTTT | CASSESGQGGEAFF
TRBD1 | NA | TRBJ2-1 | TRBV29-1 | TGCAGCGGGACCGGGACAGGTATCTACAATGAGCAGTTCTTC | CSGTGTGIYNEQFF
NA | NA | TRBJ2-5 | TRBV25-1 | TGTGCCAGCCTCAGCTGGGAGTACCAAGAGACCCAGTACTTC | CASLSWEYQETQYF
TRBD2 | NA | TRBJ2-7 | TRBV7-2 | TGTGCCAGCAGCCGGAGACTAGCGGGGTTCTACGAGCAGTACTTC | CASSRRLAGFYEQYF
TRBD1 | NA | TRBJ2-7 | TRBV4-3 | TGCGCCAGCAGCCAAGAGCGGACAGGGGGTTTATCCTACGAGCAGTACTTC | CASSQERTGGLSYEQYF
TRBD2 | few | TRBJ2-5 | TRBV24-1 | TGTGCCACCAGTGATATTAGCGGGAGGGCCGGGGAGACCCAGTACTTC | CATSDISGRAGETQYF
TRBD2 | few | TRBJ2-1 | TRBV7-7 | TGTGCTAGCAGCCCCCGTGGGGCGGGAGGGCTAAATGAGCAGTTCTTC | CASSPRGAGGLNEQFF
NA | NA | TRBJ1-4 | TRBV7-2 | TGTGCCAGCAGCTTAGCGGGTACCCTGAATGAAAAACTGTTTTTT | CASSLAGTLNEKLFF
TRBD2 | few | TRBJ2-7 | TRBV5-1 | TGCGCCAGCAGCCTGGCTAGCGGGACCTACGAGCAGTACTTC | CASSLASGTYEQYF
NA | NA | TRBJ2-5 | TRBV7-9 | TGTGCCAGCAGTGCGCAAGAAGAGACCCAGTACTTC | CASSAQEETQYF
NA | NA | TRBJ2-2 | TRBV21-1 | TGTGCCAGCAGCAAAGAAGAACGGTGGACTAGCGGGAGGGAAACCGGGGAGCTGTTTTTT | CASSKEERWTSGRETGELFF
NA | NA | TRBJ2-7 | TRBV15 | TGTGCCACCAGCAGAGATCAATCAAGGAGTGTAGGGGAGCAGTACTTC | CATSRDQSRSVGEQYF
TRBD2 | few | TRBJ2-7 | TRBV14 | TGTGCCAGCTCTGAGCGGGGGATCTACGAGCAGTACTTC | CASSERGIYEQYF
NA | few | TRBJ2-7 | TRBV9 | TGTGCCAGCAGCGTATCGGATAGGGATGACTACGAGCAGTACTTC | CASSVSDRDDYEQYF
TRBD1 | NA | TRBJ1-2 | TRBV5-1 | TGCGCCAGCAGCATAGGGACAGGGGGGACCTATGGCTACACCTTC | CASSIGTGGTYGYTF
TRBD2 | NA | TRBJ2-7 | TRBV6-1 | TGTGCCAGCAATATAGCGGGGACCAGGTACGAGCAGTACTTC | CASNIAGTRYEQYF